These 5 T cell receptor beta chains share one sample of origin, sequenced in a study of blood T cell repertoires in COVID-19. TCRdb's copy holds only in-frame clones and misses some; the assay was immunoSEQ multiplex PCR. The table lists under 80,000 clones, roughly 86% of them singletons. The sequenced material came from peripheral blood. Receptors were obtained from a man in his 60s with acute or convalescent COVID-19.

This chain connects TRBV10-2 to TRBJ2-7; TRBD1 might be the D (5 bases). With 7 bases removed from V and 10 bases from J, the gap between germline ends came to 17 bases. From germline, CDR1 is WSHSY and CDR2 SAAADI. The CDR3 loop spans 12 amino acids. CDR3: CASTQDTGLQYF. The CDR3 DNA sequence: TGCGCCAGCACCCAAGATACAGGTCTACAGTACTTC.

The chain uses TRBV4-3 and TRBJ1-6; the D is unclear. The V end lost 0 bases, the J end lost 11 bases, and 14 bases lay between the germline ends. The germline V gene encodes CDR1 LGHNA and CDR2 YSLEER. This CDR3 comprises 15 residues. Here the CDR3 DNA reads TGCGCCAGCAGCCAAGATTGGGCGATATCAACACCCCTCCACTTT. It codes for CASSQDWAISTPLHF.

This chain uses TRBV30 with TRBJ1-6, with unresolved D. V was trimmed by 3 bases and J by 2 bases, leaving 11 bases between them. CDR3 length: 15 amino acids. Germline V gene sequence: CDR1 GTSNPN, CDR2 SVGIG (reference sequence). The chain's CDR3 is CAWRPPGPYNSPLHF. The CDR3 nucleotides are TGTGCCTGGAGACCCCCAGGTCCCTATAATTCACCCCTCCACTTT.

This rearrangement joins TRBV9 to TRBJ2-7; D may be TRBD1 (5 bases). The CDR3 has 14 residues. V lost 0 bases to trimming and J lost 2 bases, with 9 bases between them. Germline CDR1 and CDR2: SGDLS and YYNGEE. CDR3 protein: CASSVEGVAYEQYF. DNA for the CDR3: TGTGCCAGCAGCGTAGAAGGGGTCGCCTACGAGCAGTACTTC. The entire variable domain, with the rest obtained from reference TRBV9 and TRBJ2-7, is as follows: DSGVTQTPKHLITATGQRVTLRCSPRSGDLSVYWYQQSLDQGLQFLIQYYNGEERAKGNILERFSAQQFPDLHSELNLSSLELGDSALYFCASSVEGVAYEQYFGPGTRLTVT.

This sequence joins TRBV11-3 and TRBJ2-1; 7 bases map to TRBD2. Trimming cost V 6 bases and J 10 bases; bases outside gene matches: 6. The germline gives CDR1 SGHNT, CDR2 YENEEA. The CDR3 spans 12 residues. The CDR3 DNA is TGTGCCAGCAGTCCCGGGGAGGGCGAGCAGTTCTTC. It encodes CASSPGEGEQFF. Variable domain in full (rest from reference TRBV11-3 and TRBJ2-1): EAGVVQSPRYKIIEKKQPVAFWCNPISGHNTLYWYLQNLGQGPELLIRYENEEAVDDSQLPKDRFSAERLKGVDSTLKIQPAELGDSAVYLCASSPGEGEQFFGPGTRLTVL.